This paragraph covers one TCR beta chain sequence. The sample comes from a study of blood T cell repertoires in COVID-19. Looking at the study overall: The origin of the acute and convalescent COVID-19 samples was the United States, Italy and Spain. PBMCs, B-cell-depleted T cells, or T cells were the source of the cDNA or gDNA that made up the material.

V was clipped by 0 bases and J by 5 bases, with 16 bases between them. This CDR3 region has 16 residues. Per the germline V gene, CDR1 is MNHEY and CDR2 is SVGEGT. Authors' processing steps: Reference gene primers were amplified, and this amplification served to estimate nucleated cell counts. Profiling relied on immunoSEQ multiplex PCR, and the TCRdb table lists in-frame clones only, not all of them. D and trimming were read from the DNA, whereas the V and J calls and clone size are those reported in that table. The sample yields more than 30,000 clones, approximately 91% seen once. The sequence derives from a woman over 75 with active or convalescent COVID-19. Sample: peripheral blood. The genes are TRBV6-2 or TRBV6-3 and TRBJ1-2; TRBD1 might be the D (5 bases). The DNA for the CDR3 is TGTGCCAGCAGTTACTCGCGGGGCTTCCGGGGTTATGGCTACACCTTC. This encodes CASSYSRGFRGYGYTF.